These 21 T cell receptor beta chains originate from one sample sequenced in a study of T cells in Graves' hyperthyroidism and ophthalmopathy. Amplification yielded TCR beta CDR3 regions, with RNA transcripts as the source. First-round RT-PCR with HTBI primers amplified the TCR CDR3 region. Using its own MiXCR run on the multiplex PCR reads, TCRdb lists one record per CDR3 protein. This sample carries under 500,000 distinct CDR3 sequences, 11% to 15% of them seen once, and the ten largest clones take around 30%. The sample taken for sequencing was blood. These receptor sequences come from a man aged 45-60 years with Graves' ophthalmopathy.

The chain joins TRBV27 to TRBJ1-1; 9 bases line up with TRBD1. Germline V gene sequence: CDR1 MNHEY, CDR2 SMNVEV (reference sequence). The trim removed 6 bases at V and 4 bases at J, leaving 12 bases unmatched. The CDR3 covers 16 residues. This CDR3 reads CASRTHRGQGSTEAFF. CDR3 nucleotides: TGTGCCAGCAGGACACACAGGGGGCAGGGAAGCACTGAAGCTTTCTTT.

In its sample, this clonotype was seen many times. This chain links TRBV7-6 with TRBJ2-1; TRBD2 aligns across 14 bases. Germline CDR1 SGHVS, CDR2 FNYEAQ. This CDR3 is built from 18 residues. Germline trimming cut 3 bases from V and 1 base from J; bases unmatched to any gene: 5. CDR3 region: CASSLGLAGEISYNEQFF. CDR3 in DNA: TGTGCCAGCAGCTTGGGACTAGCGGGAGAAATTTCCTACAATGAGCAGTTCTTC. Supplemented by reference TRBV7-6 and TRBJ2-1, the full variable domain reads GAGVSQSPRYKVTKRGQDVALRCDPISGHVSLYWYRQALGQGPEFLTYFNYEAQQDKSGLPNDRFSAERPEGSISTLTIQRTEQRDSAMYRCASSLGLAGEISYNEQFFGPGTRLTVL.

This chain joins TRBV10-2 and TRBJ1-3, with TRBD1 matching over 8 bases. The J segment lost 2 bases and the V segment lost 10 bases, leaving 4 bases of the junction unmatched. CDR1 WSHSY and CDR2 SAAADI come from the germline V gene. The CDR3 length is 13 residues. The CDR3 reads CATQQGAGNTIYF. CDR3 nucleotides: TGCGCCACCCAACAGGGGGCTGGAAACACCATATATTTT.

This clonotype has ten or more counts. This chain connects TRBV3-1 to TRBJ2-1; possibly TRBD2 for D (5 bases). This CDR3 is 15 amino acids long. V lost 2 bases and J lost 9, with 17 bases in between. Germline loops: CDR1 LGHDT, CDR2 YNNKEL (reference sequence). The CDR3 sequence: CASSQLTVFGSEQFF. Written as DNA, the CDR3 is TGTGCCAGCAGCCAACTTACAGTATTTGGGAGTGAGCAGTTCTTC.

This chain joins TRBV7-2 and TRBJ2-5; TRBD2 matches 10 bases. The junction had 11 bases not matched to a gene; V was cut back by 5 bases and J by 5 bases. The germline CDR1 and CDR2 sequences are SGHTA and FQGNSA. The CDR3 spans 16 residues. CDR3 residues: CASSPAGGTGLETQYF. Here the CDR3 DNA reads TGTGCCAGCAGCCCAGCGGGGGGGACAGGCTTGGAGACCCAGTACTTC.

The chain links TRBV12-3 or TRBV12-4 to TRBJ2-5, with D uncertain. The V gene lost 4 bases and the J gene lost 13 bases, with 16 bases spanning the gap. The CDR3 has 12 amino acids. The CDR3 DNA reads as TGTGCCAGCAGTTCCACCCCCCGTGCGTGGTACTTC. Translation: CASSSTPRAWYF.

This clonotype came up a few times. The chain has TRBV7-9 and TRBJ1-5; D might be TRBD1 (5 bases). This CDR3 region has 14 residues. The ends were cut back, 3 bases at V and 4 bases at J, with 10 bases in the middle. Germline CDR1 and CDR2: SEHNR and FQNEAQ (reference sequence). CDR3 coding DNA: TGTGCCAGCAGCTTCGGGGCCAAGAATCAGCCCCAGCATTTT. Amino acid sequence: CASSFGAKNQPQHF. The full variable domain, in which reference TRBV7-9 and TRBJ1-5 provide the parts outside the CDR3, is DTGVSQNPRHKITKRGQNVTFRCDPISEHNRLYWYRQTLGQGPEFLTYFQNEAQLEKSRLLSDRFSAERPKGSFSTLEIQRTEQGDSAMYLCASSFGAKNQPQHFGDGTRLSIL.

This clonotype has just a few counts. The chain recombines TRBV10-3 with TRBJ1-5; 8 nucleotides align to TRBD1. CDR3 length: 16 residues. V trimming: 4 bases; J trimming: 0 bases; junction bases outside the gene matches: 5. Germline CDR1 is ENHRY and CDR2 is SYGVKD. In DNA form, the CDR3 reads TGTGCCATCAGTGCGGACAGGGACTATAGCAATCAGCCCCAGCATTTT. Protein sequence: CAISADRDYSNQPQHF.

This clonotype was recorded many times. The V call is TRBV9, the J call TRBJ2-5; 10 bases align to TRBD2. The CDR3 totals 16 residues. With 0 bases clipped from V and 5 bases from J, the junction kept 7 bases outside the gene matches. CDR1 is SGDLS, CDR2 YYNGEE, per germline. The CDR3 spells CASSVGPLGLAETQYF. DNA for the CDR3: TGTGCCAGCAGCGTAGGGCCCCTGGGACTAGCGGAGACCCAGTACTTC.

This clonotype was recorded many times. CDR3 bases: TGCAGCGTTGTTCCAACGGGACAGAGCACAGATACGCAGTATTTT. This codes for CSVVPTGQSTDTQYF. The genes are TRBV29-1 and TRBJ2-3; 7 bases line up with TRBD1. Germline V gives CDR1 SQVTM, CDR2 ANQGSEA. This CDR3 spans 15 amino acids. The ends lost 4 bases at V and 0 bases at J; junction bases unmatched: 7.

There are many counts of this clonotype. V gene TRBV11-3 combines with J gene TRBJ1-1; D remains unclear. Trimming took 2 bases from V and 11 from J, leaving 12 bases between them. CDR1 is SGHNT, CDR2 YENEEA, per germline. The CDR3 spans 12 residues. CDR3: CASSLMGDEAFF. CDR3 in DNA: TGTGCCAGCAGCTTAATGGGAGATGAGGCTTTCTTT.

The chain is built from TRBV2 and TRBJ2-3; 7 nucleotides agree with TRBD2. CDR1 is SNHLY and CDR2 is FYNNEI in the germline V gene. The J segment lost 5 bases and the V segment lost 2 bases, leaving 10 bases of the junction unmatched. This CDR3 is 16 amino acids long. Here the CDR3 reads CASSERRAGEVDTQYF. The CDR3 region has the DNA TGTGCCAGCAGTGAAAGACGGGCGGGAGAGGTAGATACGCAGTATTTT. Full variable domain (outside the CDR3, taken from reference TRBV2 and TRBJ2-3): EPEVTQTPSHQVTQMGQEVILRCVPISNHLYFYWYRQILGQKVEFLVSFYNNEISEKSEIFDDQFSVERPDGSNFTLKIRSTKLEDSAMYFCASSERRAGEVDTQYFGPGTRLTVL.

This clonotype came up many times. J is TRBJ2-2 and V is TRBV5-5, with a tentative D call TRBD2 (9 bases). V lost 1 base and J 5 bases, leaving 27 bases between the germline ends. Looked up from germline, CDR1 is SGHKS and CDR2 is YYEKEE (reference sequence). This CDR3 has 20 residues. For the CDR3, the DNA is TGTGCCAGCAGCTTGAGGGCCCAGGGGGCGCCTAGCGGGAAGACCGGGGAGCTGTTTTTT. It codes for CASSLRAQGAPSGKTGELFF.

The CDR3 here is CASSLGLLSSYNSPLHF. The CDR3 DNA is TGTGCCAGCAGTTTGGGGCTCCTGAGCTCCTATAATTCACCCCTCCACTTT. The chain couples TRBV12-3 or TRBV12-4 to TRBJ1-6, with D possibly TRBD1 on 5 matching bases. CDR3 size: 17 residues. Trimming stripped 3 bases from V and 0 bases from J, with 12 bases between.

This clonotype was observed many times. V gene TRBV12-3 or TRBV12-4 combines with J gene TRBJ1-1; TRBD1 is a possible D gene (6 bases). Trimming shortened V by 6 bases and J by 4 bases, and 15 bases separated the two germline ends. The length of the CDR3 is 14 residues. The CDR3 bases are TGTGCCAGCAGGGATACAGGGCGGGGCACTGAAGCTTTCTTT. Protein: CASRDTGRGTEAFF.

This clonotype was seen at least ten times. The gene calls are TRBV7-9 and TRBJ2-3; 7 bases are shared with TRBD1. Per the germline V gene, CDR1 is SEHNR and CDR2 is FQNEAQ (reference sequence). The trim removed 1 base at V and 4 bases at J, leaving 5 bases unmatched. This CDR3 contains 15 residues. CDR3 amino acids: CASSLGDRVADTQYF. CDR3 bases: TGTGCCAGCAGCTTAGGTGACAGGGTCGCAGATACGCAGTATTTT.

This clonotype was found many times. The CDR3 is CSDSIGFTAPTQYF. The CDR3 DNA reads TGCAGTGACAGTATAGGTTTTACGGCACCGACGCAGTACTTC. The chain carries TRBV20-1 and TRBJ2-7; no clear D. The CDR3 extends over 14 amino acids. The V gene's germline CDR1 is DFQATT and CDR2 SNEGSKA (reference sequence). V was trimmed by 7 bases and J by 9 bases, leaving 25 bases between them.

This clonotype was observed at least ten times. V gene TRBV28 combines with J gene TRBJ2-7; the D gene could be TRBD1 or TRBD2 (5 bases each). The germline CDR1 and CDR2 sequences are MDHEN and SYDVKM. The V and J ends lost 5 bases and 3 bases respectively, with 14 bases between them. CDR3 length: 14 residues. The chain's CDR3 is CASSTGTVNYEQYF. For the CDR3, the DNA is TGTGCCAGCAGTACCGGGACGGTGAACTACGAGCAGTACTTC.

This clonotype showed up just a few times. The chain has TRBV5-1 and TRBJ2-2, with D unclear. From germline, CDR1 is SGHRS and CDR2 YFSETQ. The CDR3 consists of 11 residues. V was shortened by 7 bases and J by 6 bases, with 7 bases between the two germline ends. The DNA for the CDR3 is TGCGCCAGCTTGGGGTCCGGGGAGCTGTTTTTT. As protein: CASLGSGELFF. The entire variable domain, with the rest obtained from reference TRBV5-1 and TRBJ2-2, is as follows: KAGVTQTPRYLIKTRGQQVTLSCSPISGHRSVSWYQQTPGQGLQFLFEYFSETQRNKGNFPGRFSGRQFSNSRSEMNVSTLELGDSALYLCASLGSGELFFGEGSRLTVL.

The chain combines TRBV12-3 or TRBV12-4 with TRBJ2-7; 7 bases line up with TRBD1. The CDR3 runs 14 residues. After removal of 7 bases from V and 2 bases from J, the junction contained 8 bases not matched to a gene. CDR3 nucleotide sequence: TGTGCCAGCACCAAGACAGGGAGAGCCTACGAGCAGTACTTC. It is translated as CASTKTGRAYEQYF.

As concerns this clonotype: Possible read error: a much larger clone is one base away. J is TRBJ2-3 and V is TRBV10-1; D ambiguous. Per germline, CDR1 WNHNN and CDR2 SYGVQD (reference sequence). This CDR3 is built from 14 residues. V lost 8 bases and J 1 base, leaving 13 bases between the germline ends. As DNA, the CDR3 is TGCGCCAGCGGTCGTGACGGACGCACAGATACGCAGTATTTT. It specifies CASGRDGRTDTQYF.